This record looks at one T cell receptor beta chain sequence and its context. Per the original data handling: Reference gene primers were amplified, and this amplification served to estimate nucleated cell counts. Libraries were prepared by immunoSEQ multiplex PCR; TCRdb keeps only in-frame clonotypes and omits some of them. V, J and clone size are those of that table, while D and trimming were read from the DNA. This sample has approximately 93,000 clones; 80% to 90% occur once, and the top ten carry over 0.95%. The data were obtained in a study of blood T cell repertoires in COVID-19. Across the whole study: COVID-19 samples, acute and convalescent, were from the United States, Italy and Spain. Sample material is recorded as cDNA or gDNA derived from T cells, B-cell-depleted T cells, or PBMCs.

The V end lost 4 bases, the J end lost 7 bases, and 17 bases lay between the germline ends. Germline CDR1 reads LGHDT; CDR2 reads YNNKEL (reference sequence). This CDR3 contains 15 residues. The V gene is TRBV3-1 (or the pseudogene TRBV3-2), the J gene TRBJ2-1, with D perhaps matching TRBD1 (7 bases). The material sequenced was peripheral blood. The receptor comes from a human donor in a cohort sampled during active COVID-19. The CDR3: CASSLARAGGNEQFF. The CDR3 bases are TGTGCCAGCAGCCTGGCACGGGCAGGGGGGAATGAGCAGTTCTTC.